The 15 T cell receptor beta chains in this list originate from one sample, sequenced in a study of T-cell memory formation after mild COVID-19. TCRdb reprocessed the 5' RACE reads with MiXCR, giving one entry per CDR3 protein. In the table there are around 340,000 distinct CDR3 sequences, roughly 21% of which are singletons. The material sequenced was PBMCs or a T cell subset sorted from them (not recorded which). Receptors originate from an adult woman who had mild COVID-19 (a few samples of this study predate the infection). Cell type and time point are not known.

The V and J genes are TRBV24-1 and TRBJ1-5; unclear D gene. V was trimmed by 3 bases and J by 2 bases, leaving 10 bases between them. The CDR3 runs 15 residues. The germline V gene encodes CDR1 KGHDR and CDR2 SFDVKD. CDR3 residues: CATSDPQWGNQPQHF. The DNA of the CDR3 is TGTGCCACCAGTGATCCGCAGTGGGGCAATCAGCCCCAGCATTTT.

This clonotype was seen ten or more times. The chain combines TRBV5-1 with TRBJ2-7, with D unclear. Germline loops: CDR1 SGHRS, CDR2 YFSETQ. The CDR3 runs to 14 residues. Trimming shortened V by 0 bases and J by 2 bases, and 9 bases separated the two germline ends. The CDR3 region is CASSLEQPTYEQYF. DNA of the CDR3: TGCGCCAGCAGCTTGGAACAGCCCACCTACGAGCAGTACTTC.

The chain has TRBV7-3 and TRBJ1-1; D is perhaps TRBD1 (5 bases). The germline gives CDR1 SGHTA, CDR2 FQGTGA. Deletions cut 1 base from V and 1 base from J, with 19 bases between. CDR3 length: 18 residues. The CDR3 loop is CASSLRAFTGLENTEAFF. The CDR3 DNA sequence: TGTGCCAGCAGCTTAAGGGCCTTTACAGGCCTGGAGAACACTGAAGCTTTCTTT. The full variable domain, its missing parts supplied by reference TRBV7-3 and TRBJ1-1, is GAGVSQTPSNKVTEKGKYVELRCDPISGHTALYWYRQSLGQGPEFLIYFQGTGAADDSGLPNDRFFAVRPEGSVSTLKIQRTERGDSAVYLCASSLRAFTGLENTEAFFGQGTRLTVV.

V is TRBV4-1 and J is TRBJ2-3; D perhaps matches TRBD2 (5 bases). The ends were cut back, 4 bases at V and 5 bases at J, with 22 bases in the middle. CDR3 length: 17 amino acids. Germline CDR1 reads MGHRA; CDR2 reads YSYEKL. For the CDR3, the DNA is TGCGCCAGCAGCCGATACTTGCGGACTGTCAAGGGAGATACGCAGTATTTT. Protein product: CASSRYLRTVKGDTQYF.

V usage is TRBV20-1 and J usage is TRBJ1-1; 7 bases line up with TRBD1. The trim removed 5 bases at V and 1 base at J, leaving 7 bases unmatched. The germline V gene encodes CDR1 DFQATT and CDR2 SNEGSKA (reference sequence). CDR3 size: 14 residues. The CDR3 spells CSAPRTGWNTEAFF. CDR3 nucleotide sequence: TGCAGTGCTCCCCGGACAGGCTGGAACACTGAAGCTTTCTTT.

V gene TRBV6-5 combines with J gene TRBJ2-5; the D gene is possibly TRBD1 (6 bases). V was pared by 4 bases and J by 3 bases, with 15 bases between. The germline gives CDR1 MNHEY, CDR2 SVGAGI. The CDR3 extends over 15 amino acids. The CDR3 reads CASSSPGTTKETQYF. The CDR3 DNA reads TGTGCCAGCAGTTCCCCCGGGACAACCAAAGAGACCCAGTACTTC.

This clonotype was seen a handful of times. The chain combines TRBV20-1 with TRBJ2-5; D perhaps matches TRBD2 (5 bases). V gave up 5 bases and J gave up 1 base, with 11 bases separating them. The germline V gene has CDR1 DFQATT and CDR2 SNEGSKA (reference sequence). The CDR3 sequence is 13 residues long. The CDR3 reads CSAASTGQETQYF. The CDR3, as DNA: TGCAGTGCTGCTAGCACCGGCCAAGAGACCCAGTACTTC.

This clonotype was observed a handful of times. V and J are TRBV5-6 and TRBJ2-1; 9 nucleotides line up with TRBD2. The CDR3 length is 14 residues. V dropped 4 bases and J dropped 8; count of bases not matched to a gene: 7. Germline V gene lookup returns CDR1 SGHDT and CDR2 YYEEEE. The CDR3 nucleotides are TGTGCCAGCAGCGCGGGAGGGACCACCTATGAGCAGTTCTTC. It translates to CASSAGGTTYEQFF.

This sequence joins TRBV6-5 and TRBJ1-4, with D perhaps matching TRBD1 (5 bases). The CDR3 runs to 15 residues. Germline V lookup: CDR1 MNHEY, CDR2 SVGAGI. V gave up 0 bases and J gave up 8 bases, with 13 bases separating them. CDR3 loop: CASSYSGRVGEKLFF. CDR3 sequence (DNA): TGTGCCAGCAGTTACTCGGGCAGGGTAGGAGAAAAACTGTTTTTT.

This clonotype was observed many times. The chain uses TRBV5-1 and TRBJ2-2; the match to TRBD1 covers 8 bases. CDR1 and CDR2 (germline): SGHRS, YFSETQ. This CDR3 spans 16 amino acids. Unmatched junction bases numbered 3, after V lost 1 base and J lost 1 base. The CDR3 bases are TGCGCCAGCAGCTTGTCCGGGACAGGGAACACCGGGGAGCTGTTTTTT. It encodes CASSLSGTGNTGELFF.

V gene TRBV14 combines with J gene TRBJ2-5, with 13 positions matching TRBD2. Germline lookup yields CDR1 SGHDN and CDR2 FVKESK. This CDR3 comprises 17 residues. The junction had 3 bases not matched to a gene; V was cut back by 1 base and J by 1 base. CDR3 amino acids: CASSQGTSGRAQETQYF. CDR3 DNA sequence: TGTGCCAGCAGCCAAGGGACTAGCGGGAGAGCCCAAGAGACCCAGTACTTC.

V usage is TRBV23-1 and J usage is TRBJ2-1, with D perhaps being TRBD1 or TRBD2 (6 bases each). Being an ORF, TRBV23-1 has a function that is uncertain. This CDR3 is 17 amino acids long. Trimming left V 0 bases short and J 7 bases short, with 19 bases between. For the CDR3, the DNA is TGCGCCAGCAGTCAATCGAAAAGGGGGGCAAGGGGGAATGAGCAGTTCTTC. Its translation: CASSQSKRGARGNEQFF.

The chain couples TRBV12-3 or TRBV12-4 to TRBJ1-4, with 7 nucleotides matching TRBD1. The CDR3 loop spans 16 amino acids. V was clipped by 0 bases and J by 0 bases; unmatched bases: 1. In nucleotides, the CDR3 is TGTGCCAGCAGTTTAGCCGGGACAGCAACTAATGAAAAACTGTTTTTT. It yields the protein CASSLAGTATNEKLFF.

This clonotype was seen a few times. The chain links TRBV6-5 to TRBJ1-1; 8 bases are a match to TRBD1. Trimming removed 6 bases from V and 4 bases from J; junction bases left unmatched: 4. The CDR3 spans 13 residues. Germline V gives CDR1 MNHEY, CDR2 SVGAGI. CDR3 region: CASRQGGGTEAFF. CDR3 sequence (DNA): TGTGCCAGCAGACAGGGGGGGGGCACTGAAGCTTTCTTT.

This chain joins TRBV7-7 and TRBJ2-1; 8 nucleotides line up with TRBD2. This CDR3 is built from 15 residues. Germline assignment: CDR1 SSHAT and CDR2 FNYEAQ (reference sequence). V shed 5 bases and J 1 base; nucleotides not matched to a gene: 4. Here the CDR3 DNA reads TGTGCCAGCAGCCCCGCGGGGGGATCCTACAATGAGCAGTTCTTC. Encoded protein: CASSPAGGSYNEQFF.